The 13 T cell receptor beta chains below come from one sample, sequenced in a study of T cell clusters in autoimmune cytopenias. TRB was amplified from roughly 250 ng of peripheral blood genomic DNA per sample. One tube held mixed TRB-A and TRB-B primer pools for touch-down PCR. TCRdb re-called the multiplex PCR reads and gives one entry per CDR3 protein, without DNA. The table gives 3,500 to 5,000 distinct CDR3 sequences; the top ten clones make up 70% of it. A further study also used this sample, focusing on T cell repertoires in aging, cancer and after chemotherapy.

Sequenced sample: peripheral blood. Source of these receptors: a human donor in good health.

The gene calls are TRBV6-6 and TRBJ1-6. CDR1 is MNHNY and CDR2 is SVGAGI in the germline V gene (reference sequence). CDR3 length equals 13 residues. CDR3 loop: CASSYSISSPLHF.

The genes are TRBV12-3 or TRBV12-4 and TRBJ2-5; the D call from TCRdb, TRBD1, cannot be confirmed without DNA. The length of the CDR3 is 15 residues. The CDR3 protein is CASSNRGLLGETQYF.

The chain has TRBV6-5 and TRBJ2-2; lacking DNA, the TRBD1 call made by TCRdb goes unchecked. Germline V gene data show CDR1 as MNHEY and CDR2 as SVGAGI. CDR3 length: 15 amino acids. The CDR3 loop is CASSQGTGGTGELFF.

This chain links TRBV18 with TRBJ1-2. The CDR3 is 15 amino acids. CDR1 and CDR2 from the germline V gene are KGHSH and LQKENI. The CDR3 spells CASSPLSATMDGYTF.

The rearrangement joins TRBV19 to TRBJ1-4; TCRdb lists TRBD1, though no DNA is available to test this call. CDR1 is LNHDA and CDR2 is SQIVND in the germline V gene (reference sequence). This CDR3 region has 15 residues. The CDR3 loop reads CASSFGGPLDEKLFF.

This chain uses TRBV5-6 with TRBJ1-5; as DNA is missing, the TRBD1 call by TCRdb cannot be tested. The germline V gene encodes CDR1 SGHDT and CDR2 YYEEEE. There are 15 residues in the CDR3. CDR3: CASIRGDRGNQPQHF. Filled out from reference TRBV5-6 and TRBJ1-5, the complete variable domain reads DAGVTQSPTHLIKTRGQQVTLRCSPKSGHDTVSWYQQALGQGPQFIFQYYEEEERQRGNFPDRFSGHQFPNYSSELNVNALLLGDSALYLCASIRGDRGNQPQHFGDGTRLSIL.

The chain recombines TRBV28 with TRBJ1-4; the TCRdb call, TRBD1, lacks DNA for checking. Germline assignment: CDR1 MDHEN and CDR2 SYDVKM. The CDR3 is 14 residues long. This chain's CDR3 is CASSLDRVLEKLFF.

The chain uses TRBV19 and TRBJ1-6; with no DNA, the TCRdb D assignment of TRBD1 cannot be verified. Germline assignment: CDR1 LNHDA and CDR2 SQIVND (reference sequence). The CDR3 contains 16 residues. The CDR3 reads CASHRGLSSYNSPLHF.

V gene TRBV12-3 or TRBV12-4 combines with J gene TRBJ2-7; TCRdb gives TRBD2 as the D gene, but with no DNA this cannot be confirmed. The CDR3 runs to 15 residues. The CDR3 protein is CASSLGAGGPYEQYF.

The chain uses TRBV27 and TRBJ1-1; without DNA, the TCRdb call of TRBD1 cannot be checked. This CDR3 has 13 residues. Germline V gene data show CDR1 as MNHEY and CDR2 as SMNVEV (reference sequence). CDR3 protein: CASSVSGGPEAFF.

The CDR3 sequence: CISSGGGETQYF. This chain joins TRBV20-1 and TRBJ2-5; the D call of TRBD1 rests on TCRdb alone, since no DNA is present to check it. Germline CDR1 reads DFQATT; CDR2 reads SNEGSKA (reference sequence). The CDR3 contains 12 residues.

The chain employs TRBV7-9 and TRBJ2-6; TCRdb proposes TRBD2, but this gene call is untestable without DNA. The CDR3 has 16 amino acids. Germline assignment: CDR1 SEHNR and CDR2 FQNEAQ (reference sequence). The CDR3 is CASSLAGRAGANVLTF.

The chain uses TRBV7-6 and TRBJ2-2; the TCRdb call, TRBD1, lacks DNA for checking. CDR1 and CDR2 (germline): SGHVS, FNYEAQ. The CDR3 consists of 15 residues. The CDR3 reads CASSLASPRTGELFF.